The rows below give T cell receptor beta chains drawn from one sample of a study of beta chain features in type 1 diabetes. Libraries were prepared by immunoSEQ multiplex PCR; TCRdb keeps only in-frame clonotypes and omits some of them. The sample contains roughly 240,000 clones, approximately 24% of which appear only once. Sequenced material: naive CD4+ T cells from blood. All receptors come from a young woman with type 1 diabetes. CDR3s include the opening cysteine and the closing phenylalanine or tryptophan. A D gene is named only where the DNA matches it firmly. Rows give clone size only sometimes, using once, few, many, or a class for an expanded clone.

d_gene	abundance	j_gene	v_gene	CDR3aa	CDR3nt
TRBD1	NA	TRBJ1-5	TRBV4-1	CASSAIGTAASNQPQHF	TGCGCCAGCAGCGCCATAGGGACAGCCGCTAGCAATCAGCCCCAGCATTTT
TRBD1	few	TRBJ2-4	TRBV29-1	CSAGRTGEVNIQYF	TGCAGCGCTGGGAGGACAGGGGAAGTAAACATTCAGTACTTC
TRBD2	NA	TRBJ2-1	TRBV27	CASRRPGLDYNEQFF	TGTGCCAGCAGACGACCGGGACTAGACTACAATGAGCAGTTCTTC
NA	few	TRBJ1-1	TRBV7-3	CASSLRGGVNTEAFF	TGTGCCAGCAGCTTAAGAGGGGGGGTCAACACTGAAGCTTTCTTT
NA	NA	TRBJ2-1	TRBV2	CASTGGLYNEQFF	TGTGCCAGCACCGGCGGGTTGTACAATGAGCAGTTCTTC
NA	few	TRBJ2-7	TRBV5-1	CASSSTGVSYEQYF	TGCGCCAGCAGCTCGACAGGCGTAAGCTACGAGCAGTACTTC
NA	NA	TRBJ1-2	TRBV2	CASRPVRGTGGYTF	TGTGCCAGCAGGCCGGTAAGGGGAACCGGCGGCTACACCTTC
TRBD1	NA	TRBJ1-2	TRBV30	CAGTGGIYGYTF	TGTGCCGGGACAGGGGGCATCTATGGCTACACCTTC
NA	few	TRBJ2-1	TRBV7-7	CASSLSPSENEQFF	TGTGCTAGCAGCTTAAGTCCTAGCGAGAATGAGCAGTTCTTC
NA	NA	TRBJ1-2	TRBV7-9	CASSLAQASYGYTF	TGTGCCAGCAGCTTAGCCCAGGCAAGCTATGGCTACACCTTC
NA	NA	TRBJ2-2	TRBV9	CASMSENTGELFF	TGTGCCAGCATGAGCGAAAACACCGGGGAGCTGTTTTTT
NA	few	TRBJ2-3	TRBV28	CASTSGRAQYF	TGTGCCAGCACCTCGGGGAGAGCGCAGTATTTT
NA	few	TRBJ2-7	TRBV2	CASSVSYEQYF	TGTGCCAGCAGTGTTTCTTACGAGCAGTACTTC
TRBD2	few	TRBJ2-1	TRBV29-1	CSVGASGNNEQFF	TGCAGCGTTGGGGCTAGCGGTAACAATGAGCAGTTCTTC
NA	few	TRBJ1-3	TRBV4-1	CASSLVSPSSGNTIYF	TGCGCCAGCAGCCTTGTTTCCCCGAGCTCTGGAAACACCATATATTTT
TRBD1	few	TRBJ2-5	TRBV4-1	CASSLGQQETQYF	TGCGCCAGCAGCCTGGGACAGCAAGAGACCCAGTACTTC
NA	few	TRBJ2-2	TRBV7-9	CASSLDLFTGELFF	TGTGCCAGCAGCTTAGATCTGTTCACCGGGGAGCTGTTTTTT
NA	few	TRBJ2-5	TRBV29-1	CSVTGETQYF	TGCAGCGTTACCGGGGAGACCCAGTACTTC
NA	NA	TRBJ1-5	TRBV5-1	CASSPSGNQPQHF	TGCGCCAGCAGCCCGTCAGGCAATCAGCCCCAGCATTTT
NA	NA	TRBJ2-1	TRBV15	CATSLKVGGISYNEQFF	TGTGCCACCAGCCTCAAAGTTGGGGGGATCTCCTACAATGAGCAGTTCTTC
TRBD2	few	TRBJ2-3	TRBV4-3	CASSRARGLGVADTQYF	TGCGCCAGCAGCCGTGCCAGAGGACTAGGAGTTGCAGATACGCAGTATTTT
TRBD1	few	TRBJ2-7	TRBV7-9	CASSLDRGSYEQYF	TGTGCCAGCAGCTTAGACAGGGGGTCCTACGAGCAGTACTTC
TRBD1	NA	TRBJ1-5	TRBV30	CAWSVDRSGPQHF	TGTGCCTGGAGTGTGGACAGGTCCGGGCCCCAGCATTTT
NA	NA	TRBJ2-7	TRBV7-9	CASSLAGRGTDEQYF	TGTGCCAGCAGCTTAGCGGGCAGGGGGACTGACGAGCAGTACTTC
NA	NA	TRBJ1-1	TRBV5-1	CASRFTGDTEAFF	TGCGCCAGCAGATTTACAGGAGACACTGAAGCTTTCTTT
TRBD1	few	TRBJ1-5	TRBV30	CAWRGQGNQPQHF	TGTGCCTGGAGAGGACAGGGCAATCAGCCCCAGCATTTT
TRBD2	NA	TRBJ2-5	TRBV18	CASSPLDTSPTSGSRGTQYF	TGTGCCAGCTCACCTCTGGACACAAGCCCGACTAGCGGGTCTCGTGGGACCCAGTACTTC
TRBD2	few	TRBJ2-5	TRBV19	CASMDRASGRGETQYF	TGTGCCAGTATGGATAGGGCTAGCGGGAGAGGAGAGACCCAGTACTTC
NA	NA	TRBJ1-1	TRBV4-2	CASSQDPGPGVEAFF	TGTGCCAGCAGCCAAGATCCTGGGCCCGGGGTTGAAGCTTTCTTT
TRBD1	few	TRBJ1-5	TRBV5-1	CASSLQPPGQDSNQPQHF	TGCGCCAGCAGCTTACAACCTCCGGGACAGGATAGCAATCAGCCCCAGCATTTT
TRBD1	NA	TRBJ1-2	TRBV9	CASSVGPGGGGYTF	TGTGCCAGCAGCGTAGGACCAGGGGGAGGTGGCTACACCTTC
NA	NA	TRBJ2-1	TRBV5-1	CASSWMGEAEQFF	TGCGCCAGCAGCTGGATGGGGGAGGCTGAGCAGTTCTTC
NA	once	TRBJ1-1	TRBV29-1	CSFSVLNTEAFF	TGCAGCTTCAGTGTCCTGAACACTGAAGCTTTCTTT
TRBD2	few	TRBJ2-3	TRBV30	CASAGPTDTQYF	TGTGCCTCAGCGGGACCCACAGATACGCAGTATTTT
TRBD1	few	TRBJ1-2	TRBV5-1	CASRFVTGGSGYTF	TGCGCCAGCAGATTCGTGACAGGGGGGAGCGGCTACACCTTC
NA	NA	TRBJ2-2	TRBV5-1	CASSLGTNTGELFF	TGCGCCAGCAGCTTAGGGACTAACACCGGGGAGCTGTTTTTT
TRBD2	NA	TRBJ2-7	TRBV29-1	CSTNPGLAGSNYEQYF	TGCAGCACCAACCCGGGACTAGCGGGGAGCAACTACGAGCAGTACTTC
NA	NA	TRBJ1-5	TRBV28	CASRVGRDNQPQHF	TGTGCCAGCAGGGTGGGCAGGGATAATCAGCCCCAGCATTTT
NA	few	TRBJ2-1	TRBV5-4	CASSLRRITYNEQFF	TGTGCCAGCAGCTTACGCAGGATCACCTACAATGAGCAGTTCTTC
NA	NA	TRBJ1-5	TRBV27	CASSLYRTNQPQHF	TGTGCCAGCAGTTTATACAGGACCAATCAGCCCCAGCATTTT
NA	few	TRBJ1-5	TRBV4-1	CASSLGQHSNQPQHF	TGCGCCAGCAGTCTAGGACAGCATAGCAATCAGCCCCAGCATTTT
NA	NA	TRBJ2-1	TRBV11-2	CASSSRRLNNEQFF	TGTGCCAGCAGCTCCCGGCGACTGAACAATGAGCAGTTCTTC
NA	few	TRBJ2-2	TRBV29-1	CSVRRDANTGELFF	TGCAGCGTTCGGCGGGACGCGAACACCGGGGAGCTGTTTTTT
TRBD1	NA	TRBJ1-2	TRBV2	CASSEGQGGYTF	TGTGCCAGCAGTGAAGGACAGGGTGGCTACACCTTC
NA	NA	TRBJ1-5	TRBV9	CASSVAGNQPQHF	TGTGCCAGCAGCGTAGCAGGAAACCAGCCCCAGCATTTT
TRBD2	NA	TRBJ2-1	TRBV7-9	CASSLPPTGGGSEQFF	TGTGCCAGCAGCTTACCCCCGACGGGAGGGGGAAGCGAGCAGTTCTTC
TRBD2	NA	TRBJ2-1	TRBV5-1	CASSLLAEDYNEQFF	TGCGCCAGCAGTCTTCTAGCGGAGGATTACAATGAGCAGTTCTTC
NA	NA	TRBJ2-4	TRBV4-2	CASSQGPGAKNIQYF	TGTGCCAGCAGCCAAGGACCGGGGGCCAAAAACATTCAGTACTTC
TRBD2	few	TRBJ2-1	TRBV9	CASSKSGTSLFF	TGTGCCAGCAGCAAATCCGGGACTAGCCTGTTCTTC
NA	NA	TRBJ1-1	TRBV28	CATREESEAFF	TGTGCCACCCGGGAGGAATCTGAAGCTTTCTTT
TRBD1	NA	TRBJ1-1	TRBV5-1	CASSYSGGAYTEAFF	TGCGCCAGCAGTTACTCAGGGGGCGCGTACACTGAAGCTTTCTTT
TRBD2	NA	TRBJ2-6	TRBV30	CAWRLAGAGANVLTF	TGTGCCTGGAGGCTAGCGGGAGCTGGGGCCAACGTCCTGACTTTC